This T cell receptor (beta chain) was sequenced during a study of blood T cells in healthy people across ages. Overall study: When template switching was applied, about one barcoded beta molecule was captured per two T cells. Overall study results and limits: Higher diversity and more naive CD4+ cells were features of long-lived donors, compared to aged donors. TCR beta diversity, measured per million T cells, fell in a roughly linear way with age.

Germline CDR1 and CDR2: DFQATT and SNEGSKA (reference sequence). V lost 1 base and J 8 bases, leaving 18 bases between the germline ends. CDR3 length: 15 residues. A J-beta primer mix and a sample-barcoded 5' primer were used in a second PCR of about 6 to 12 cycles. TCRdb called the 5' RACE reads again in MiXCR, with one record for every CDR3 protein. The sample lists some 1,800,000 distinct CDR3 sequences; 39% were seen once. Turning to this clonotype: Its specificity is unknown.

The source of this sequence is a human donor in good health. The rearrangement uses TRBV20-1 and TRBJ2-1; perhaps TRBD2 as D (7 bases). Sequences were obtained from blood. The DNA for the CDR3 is TGCAGTGCTAGAGTACCGGGGGGCGCCGGCGATGAGCAGTTCTTC. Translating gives CSARVPGGAGDEQFF.